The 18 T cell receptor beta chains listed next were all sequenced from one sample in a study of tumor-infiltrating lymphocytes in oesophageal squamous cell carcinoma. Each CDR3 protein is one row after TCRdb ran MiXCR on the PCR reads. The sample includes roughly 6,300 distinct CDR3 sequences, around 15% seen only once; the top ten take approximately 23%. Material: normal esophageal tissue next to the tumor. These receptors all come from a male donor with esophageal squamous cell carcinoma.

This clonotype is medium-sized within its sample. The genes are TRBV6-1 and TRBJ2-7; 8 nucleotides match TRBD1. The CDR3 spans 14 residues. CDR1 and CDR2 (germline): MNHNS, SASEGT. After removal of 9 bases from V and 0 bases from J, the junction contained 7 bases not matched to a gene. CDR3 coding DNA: TGTGCCAGTACAAGACAGGGGAGCTCCTACGAGCAGTACTTC. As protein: CASTRQGSSYEQYF.

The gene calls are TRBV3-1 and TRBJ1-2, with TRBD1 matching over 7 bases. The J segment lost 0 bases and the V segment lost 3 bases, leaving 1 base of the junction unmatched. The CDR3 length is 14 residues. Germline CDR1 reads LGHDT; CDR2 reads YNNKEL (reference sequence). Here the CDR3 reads CASSQTGTNYGYTF. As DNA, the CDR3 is TGTGCCAGCAGCCAGACAGGGACTAACTATGGCTACACCTTC.

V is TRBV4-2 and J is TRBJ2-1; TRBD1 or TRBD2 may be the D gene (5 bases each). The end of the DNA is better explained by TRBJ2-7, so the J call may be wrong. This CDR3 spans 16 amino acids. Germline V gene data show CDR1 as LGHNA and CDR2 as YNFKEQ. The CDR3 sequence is CASSQEFGTSLNEQYF. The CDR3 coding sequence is TGTGCCAGCAGCCAAGAGTTCGGGACGAGCCTCAATGAGCAGTACTTC.

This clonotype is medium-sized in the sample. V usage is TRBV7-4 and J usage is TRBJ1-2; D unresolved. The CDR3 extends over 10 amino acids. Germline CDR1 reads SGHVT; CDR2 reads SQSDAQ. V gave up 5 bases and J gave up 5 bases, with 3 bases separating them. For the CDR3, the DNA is TGTGCCAGCAGCATTTATGGCTACACCTTC. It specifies CASSIYGYTF.

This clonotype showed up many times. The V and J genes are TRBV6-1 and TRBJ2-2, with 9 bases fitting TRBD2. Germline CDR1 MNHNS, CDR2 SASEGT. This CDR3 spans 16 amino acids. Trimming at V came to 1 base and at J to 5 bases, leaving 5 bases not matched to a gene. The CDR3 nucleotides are TGTGCCAGCAGTGAAGAGAGGCTAGCGGGGACCGGGGAGCTGTTTTTT. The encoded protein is CASSEERLAGTGELFF.

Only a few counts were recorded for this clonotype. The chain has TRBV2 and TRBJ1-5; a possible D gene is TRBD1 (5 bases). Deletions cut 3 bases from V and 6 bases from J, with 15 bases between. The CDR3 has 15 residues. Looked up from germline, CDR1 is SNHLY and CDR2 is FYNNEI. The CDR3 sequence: CASSELGGTIQPQHF. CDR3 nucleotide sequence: TGTGCCAGCAGTGAGTTGGGGGGAACGATTCAGCCCCAGCATTTT.

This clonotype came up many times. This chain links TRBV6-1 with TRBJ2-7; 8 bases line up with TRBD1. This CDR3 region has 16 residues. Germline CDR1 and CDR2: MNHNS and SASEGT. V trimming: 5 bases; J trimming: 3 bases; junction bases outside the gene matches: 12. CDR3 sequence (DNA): TGTGCCAGCAGTCTTACAGGGGGGCGCAGCCACTACGAGCAGTACTTC. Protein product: CASSLTGGRSHYEQYF.

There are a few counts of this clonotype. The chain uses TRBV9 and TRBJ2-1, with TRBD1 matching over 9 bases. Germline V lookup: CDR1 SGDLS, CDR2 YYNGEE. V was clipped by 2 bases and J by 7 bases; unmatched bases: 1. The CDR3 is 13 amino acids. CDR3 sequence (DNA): TGTGCCAGCAGCGTTGACAGGGGGAATGAGCAGTTCTTC. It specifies CASSVDRGNEQFF. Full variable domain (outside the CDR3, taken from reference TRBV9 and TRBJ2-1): DSGVTQTPKHLITATGQRVTLRCSPRSGDLSVYWYQQSLDQGLQFLIQYYNGEERAKGNILERFSAQQFPDLHSELNLSSLELGDSALYFCASSVDRGNEQFFGPGTRLTVL.

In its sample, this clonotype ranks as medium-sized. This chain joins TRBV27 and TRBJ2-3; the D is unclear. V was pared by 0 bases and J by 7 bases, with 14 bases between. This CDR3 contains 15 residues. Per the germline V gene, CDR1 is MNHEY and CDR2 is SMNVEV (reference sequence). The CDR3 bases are TGTGCCAGCAGTTTATCCGTTGCAGCGCGGAATACGCAGTATTTT. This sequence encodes CASSLSVAARNTQYF.

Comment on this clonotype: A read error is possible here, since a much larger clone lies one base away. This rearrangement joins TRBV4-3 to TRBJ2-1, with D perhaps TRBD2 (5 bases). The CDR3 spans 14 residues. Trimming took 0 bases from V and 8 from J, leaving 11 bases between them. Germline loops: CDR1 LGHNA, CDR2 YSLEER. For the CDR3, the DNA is TGCGCCAGCAGCCAAGAAAAGGACTTCGATGAGCAGTTCTTC. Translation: CASSQEKDFDEQFF.

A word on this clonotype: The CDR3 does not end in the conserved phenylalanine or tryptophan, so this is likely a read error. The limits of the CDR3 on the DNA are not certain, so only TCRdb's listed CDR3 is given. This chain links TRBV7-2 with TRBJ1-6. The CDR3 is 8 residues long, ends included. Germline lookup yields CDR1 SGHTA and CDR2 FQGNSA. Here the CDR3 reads CASSLSSA.

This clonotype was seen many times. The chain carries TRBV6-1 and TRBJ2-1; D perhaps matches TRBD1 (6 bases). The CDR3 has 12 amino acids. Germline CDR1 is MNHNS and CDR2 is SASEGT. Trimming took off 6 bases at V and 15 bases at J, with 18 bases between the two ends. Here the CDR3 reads CASSRGQTLGFF. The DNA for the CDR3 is TGTGCCAGCAGCCGAGGACAGACCTTGGGGTTCTTC.

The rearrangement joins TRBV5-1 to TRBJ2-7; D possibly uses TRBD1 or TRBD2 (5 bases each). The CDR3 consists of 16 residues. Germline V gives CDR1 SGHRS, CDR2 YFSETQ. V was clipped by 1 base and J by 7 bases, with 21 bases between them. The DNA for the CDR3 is TGCGCCAGCAGCTTGTTAGGGGTTAGCGCGGAGGAAGAGCAGTACTTC. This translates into CASSLLGVSAEEEQYF.

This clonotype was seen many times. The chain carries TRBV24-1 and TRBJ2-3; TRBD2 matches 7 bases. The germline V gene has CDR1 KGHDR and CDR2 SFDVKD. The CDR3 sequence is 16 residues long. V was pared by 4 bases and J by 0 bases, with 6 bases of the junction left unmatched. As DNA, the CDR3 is TGTGCCACCAGTGACCCACTAGCGACTAGCACAGATACGCAGTATTTT. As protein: CATSDPLATSTDTQYF.

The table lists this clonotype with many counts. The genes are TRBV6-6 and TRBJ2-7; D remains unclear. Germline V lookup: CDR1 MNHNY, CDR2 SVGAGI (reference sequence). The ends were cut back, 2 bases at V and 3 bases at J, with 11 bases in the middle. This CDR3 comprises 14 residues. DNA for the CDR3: TGTGCCAGCAGTTACGGCTCCCGAGGCTACGAGCAGTACTTC. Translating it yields CASSYGSRGYEQYF.

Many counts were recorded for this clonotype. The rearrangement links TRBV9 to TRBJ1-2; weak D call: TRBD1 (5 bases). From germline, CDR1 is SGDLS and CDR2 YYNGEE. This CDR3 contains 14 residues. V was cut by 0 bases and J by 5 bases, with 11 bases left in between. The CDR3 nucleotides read TGTGCCAGCAGCGTAGAGTCGGGGGAATATGGCTACACCTTC. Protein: CASSVESGEYGYTF.

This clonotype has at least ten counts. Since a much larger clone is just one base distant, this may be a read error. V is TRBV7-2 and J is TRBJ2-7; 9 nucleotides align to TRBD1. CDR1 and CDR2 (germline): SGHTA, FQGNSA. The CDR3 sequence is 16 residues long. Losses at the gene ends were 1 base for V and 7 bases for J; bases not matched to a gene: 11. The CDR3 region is CASSLVSGQGDNEQYF. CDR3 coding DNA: TGTGCCAGCAGCTTAGTTTCGGGACAGGGAGACAATGAGCAGTACTTC.

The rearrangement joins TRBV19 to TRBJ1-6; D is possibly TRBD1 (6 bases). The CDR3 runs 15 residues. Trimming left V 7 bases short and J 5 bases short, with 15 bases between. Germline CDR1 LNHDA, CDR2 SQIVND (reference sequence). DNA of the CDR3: TGTGCCAGTAAGGCCACGACAGGAGATAATTCACCCCTCCACTTT. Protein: CASKATTGDNSPLHF.